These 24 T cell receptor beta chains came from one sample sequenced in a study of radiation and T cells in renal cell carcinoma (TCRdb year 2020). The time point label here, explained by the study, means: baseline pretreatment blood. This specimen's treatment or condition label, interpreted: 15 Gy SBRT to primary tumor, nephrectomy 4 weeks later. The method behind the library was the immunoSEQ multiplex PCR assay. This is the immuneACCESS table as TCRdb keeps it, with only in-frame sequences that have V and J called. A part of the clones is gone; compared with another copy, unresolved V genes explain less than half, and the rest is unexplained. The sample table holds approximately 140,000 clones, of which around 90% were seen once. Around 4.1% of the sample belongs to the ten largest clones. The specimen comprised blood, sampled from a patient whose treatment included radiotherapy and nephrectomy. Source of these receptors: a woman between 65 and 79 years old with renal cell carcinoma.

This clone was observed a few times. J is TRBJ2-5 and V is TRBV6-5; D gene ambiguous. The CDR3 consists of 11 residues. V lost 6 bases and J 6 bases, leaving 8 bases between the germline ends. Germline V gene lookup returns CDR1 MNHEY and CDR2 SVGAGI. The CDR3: CASRLAQTQYF. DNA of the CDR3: TGTGCCAGCAGACTCGCGCAGACCCAGTACTTC.

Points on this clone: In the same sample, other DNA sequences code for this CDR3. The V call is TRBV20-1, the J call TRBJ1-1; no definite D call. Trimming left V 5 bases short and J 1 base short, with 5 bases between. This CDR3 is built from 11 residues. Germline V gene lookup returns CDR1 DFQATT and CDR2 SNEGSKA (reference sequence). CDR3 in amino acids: CSAPENTEAFF. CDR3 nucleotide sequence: TGCAGTGCTCCAGAGAACACTGAAGCTTTCTTT.

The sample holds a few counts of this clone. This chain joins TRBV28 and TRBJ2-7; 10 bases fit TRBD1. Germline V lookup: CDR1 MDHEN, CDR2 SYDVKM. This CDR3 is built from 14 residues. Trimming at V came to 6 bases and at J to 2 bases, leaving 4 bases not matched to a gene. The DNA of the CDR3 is TGTGCCAGCAGCTCCGGGACAGGGGCCTACGAGCAGTACTTC. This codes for CASSSGTGAYEQYF.

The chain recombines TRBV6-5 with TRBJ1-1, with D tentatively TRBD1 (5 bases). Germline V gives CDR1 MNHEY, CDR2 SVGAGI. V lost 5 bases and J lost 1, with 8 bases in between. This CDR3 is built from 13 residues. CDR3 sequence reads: CASSPQGNTEAFF. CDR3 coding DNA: TGTGCCAGCAGTCCGCAGGGGAACACTGAAGCTTTCTTT.

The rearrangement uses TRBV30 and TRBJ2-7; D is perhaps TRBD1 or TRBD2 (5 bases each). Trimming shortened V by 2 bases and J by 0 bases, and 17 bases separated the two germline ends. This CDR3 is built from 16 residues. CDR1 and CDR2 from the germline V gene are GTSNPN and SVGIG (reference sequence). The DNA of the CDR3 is TGTGCCTGGAGTAGCGTCCCGGGGCAGGACTCCTACGAGCAGTACTTC. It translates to CAWSSVPGQDSYEQYF.

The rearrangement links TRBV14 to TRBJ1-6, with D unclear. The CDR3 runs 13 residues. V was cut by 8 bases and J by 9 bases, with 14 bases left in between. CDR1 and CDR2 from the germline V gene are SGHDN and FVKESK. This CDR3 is CASRTAGISPLHF. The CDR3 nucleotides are TGTGCCAGCCGCACTGCTGGGATTTCACCCCTCCACTTT.

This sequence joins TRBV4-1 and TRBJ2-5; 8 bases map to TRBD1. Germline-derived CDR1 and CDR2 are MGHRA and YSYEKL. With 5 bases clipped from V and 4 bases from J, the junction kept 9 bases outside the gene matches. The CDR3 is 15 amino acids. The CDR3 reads CASSWGGQGGETQYF. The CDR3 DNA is TGCGCCAGCAGCTGGGGAGGACAGGGCGGAGAGACCCAGTACTTC.

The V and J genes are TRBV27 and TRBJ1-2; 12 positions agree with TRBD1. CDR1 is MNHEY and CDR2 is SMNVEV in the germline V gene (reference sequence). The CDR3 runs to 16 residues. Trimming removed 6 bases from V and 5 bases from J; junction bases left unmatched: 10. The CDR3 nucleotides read TGTGCCAGCAGCCGTGGGACAGGGGGCGCCAAGTATGGCTACACCTTC. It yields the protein CASSRGTGGAKYGYTF.

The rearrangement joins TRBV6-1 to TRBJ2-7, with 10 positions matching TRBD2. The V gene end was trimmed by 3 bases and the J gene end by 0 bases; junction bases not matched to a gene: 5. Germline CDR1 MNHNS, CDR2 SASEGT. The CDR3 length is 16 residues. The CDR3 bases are TGTGCCAGCAGTGACCCTCTAGCGGGGGCCTCCTACGAGCAGTACTTC. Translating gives CASSDPLAGASYEQYF.

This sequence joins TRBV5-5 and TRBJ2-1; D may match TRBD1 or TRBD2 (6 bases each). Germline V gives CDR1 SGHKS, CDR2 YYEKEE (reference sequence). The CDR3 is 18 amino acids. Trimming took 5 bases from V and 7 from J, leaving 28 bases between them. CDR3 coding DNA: TGTGCCAGCAGTTTCCCCCTCTTACCGGGACGGGGGACAAATGAGCAGTTCTTC. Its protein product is CASSFPLLPGRGTNEQFF.

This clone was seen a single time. CDR3 loop: CASGLPRPRTNEKLFF. The CDR3 nucleotides are TGTGCCAGCGGCCTCCCTAGGCCCAGGACTAATGAAAAACTGTTTTTT. The V call is TRBV28, the J call TRBJ1-4, with D hard to call. Germline CDR1 and CDR2: MDHEN and SYDVKM. The V and J ends lost 8 bases and 2 bases respectively, with 18 bases between them. This CDR3 is 16 amino acids long.

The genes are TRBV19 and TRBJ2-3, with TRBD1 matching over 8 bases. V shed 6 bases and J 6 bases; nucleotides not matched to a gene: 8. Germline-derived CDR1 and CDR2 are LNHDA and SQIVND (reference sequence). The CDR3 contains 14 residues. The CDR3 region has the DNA TGTGCCAGTAGCTACGACAGGGGACCCGATACGCAGTATTTT. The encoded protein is CASSYDRGPDTQYF.

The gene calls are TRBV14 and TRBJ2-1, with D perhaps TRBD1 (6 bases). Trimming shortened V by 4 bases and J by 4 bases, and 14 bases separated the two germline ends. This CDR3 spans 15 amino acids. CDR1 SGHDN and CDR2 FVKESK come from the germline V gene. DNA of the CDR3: TGTGCCAGCAGCCCGCCAGGGGTAGGGTACAATGAGCAGTTCTTC. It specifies CASSPPGVGYNEQFF.

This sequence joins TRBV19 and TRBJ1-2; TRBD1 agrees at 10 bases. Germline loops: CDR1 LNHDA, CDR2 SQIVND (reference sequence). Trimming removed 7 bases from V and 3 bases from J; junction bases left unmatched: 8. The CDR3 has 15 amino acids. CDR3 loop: CASTSAGTGDYGYTF. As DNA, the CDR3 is TGTGCCAGTACCTCAGCCGGGACAGGGGACTATGGCTACACCTTC.

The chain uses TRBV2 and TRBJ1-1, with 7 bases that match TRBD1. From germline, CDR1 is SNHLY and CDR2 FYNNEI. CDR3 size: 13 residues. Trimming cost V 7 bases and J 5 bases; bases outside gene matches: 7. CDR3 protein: CASNYRGGTEAFF. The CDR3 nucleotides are TGTGCCAGCAACTACAGGGGCGGTACTGAAGCTTTCTTT. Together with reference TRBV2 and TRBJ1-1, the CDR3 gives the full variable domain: EPEVTQTPSHQVTQMGQEVILRCVPISNHLYFYWYRQILGQKVEFLVSFYNNEISEKSEIFDDQFSVERPDGSNFTLKIRSTKLEDSAMYFCASNYRGGTEAFFGQGTRLTVV.

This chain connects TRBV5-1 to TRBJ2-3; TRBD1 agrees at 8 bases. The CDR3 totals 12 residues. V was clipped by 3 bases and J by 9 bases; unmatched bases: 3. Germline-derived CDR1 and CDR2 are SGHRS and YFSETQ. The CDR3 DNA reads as TGCGCCAGCAGCTCGGGACAGGAAACGCAGTATTTT. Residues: CASSSGQETQYF.

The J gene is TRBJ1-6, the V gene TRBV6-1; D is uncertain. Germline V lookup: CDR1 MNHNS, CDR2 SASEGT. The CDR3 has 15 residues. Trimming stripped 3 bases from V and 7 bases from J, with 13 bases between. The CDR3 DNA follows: TGTGCCAGCAGTGATAGAGTCCGGGGAAATTCACCCCTCCACTTT. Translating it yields CASSDRVRGNSPLHF.

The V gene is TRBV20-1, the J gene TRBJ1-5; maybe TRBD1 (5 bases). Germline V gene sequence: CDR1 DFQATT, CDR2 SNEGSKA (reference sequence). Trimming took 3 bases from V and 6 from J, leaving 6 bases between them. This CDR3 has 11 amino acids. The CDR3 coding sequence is TGCAGTGCTAGGGGGGTTCAGCCCCAGCATTTT. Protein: CSARGVQPQHF.

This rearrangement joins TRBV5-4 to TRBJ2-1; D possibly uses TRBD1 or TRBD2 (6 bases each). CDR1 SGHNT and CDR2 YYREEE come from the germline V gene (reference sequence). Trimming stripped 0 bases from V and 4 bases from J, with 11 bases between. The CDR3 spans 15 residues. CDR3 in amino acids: CASSLAGGRYNEQFF. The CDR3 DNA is TGTGCCAGCAGCTTGGCCGGGGGCCGGTACAATGAGCAGTTCTTC.

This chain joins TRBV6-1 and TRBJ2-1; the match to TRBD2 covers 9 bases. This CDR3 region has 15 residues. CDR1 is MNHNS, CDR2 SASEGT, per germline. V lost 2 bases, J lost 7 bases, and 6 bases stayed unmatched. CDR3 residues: CASSEPAGGRNEQFF. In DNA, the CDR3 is TGTGCCAGCAGTGAACCGGCGGGGGGGCGGAATGAGCAGTTCTTC.

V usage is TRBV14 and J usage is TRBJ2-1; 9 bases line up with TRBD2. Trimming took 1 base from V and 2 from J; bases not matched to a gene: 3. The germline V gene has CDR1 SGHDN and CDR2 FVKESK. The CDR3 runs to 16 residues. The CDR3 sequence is CASSQVSGGAYNEQFF. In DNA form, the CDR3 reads TGTGCCAGCAGCCAAGTTAGCGGGGGAGCCTACAATGAGCAGTTCTTC. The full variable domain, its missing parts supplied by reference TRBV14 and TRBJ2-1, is EAGVTQFPSHSVIEKGQTVTLRCDPISGHDNLYWYRRVMGKEIKFLLHFVKESKQDESGMPNNRFLAERTGGTYSTLKVQPAELEDSGVYFCASSQVSGGAYNEQFFGPGTRLTVL.

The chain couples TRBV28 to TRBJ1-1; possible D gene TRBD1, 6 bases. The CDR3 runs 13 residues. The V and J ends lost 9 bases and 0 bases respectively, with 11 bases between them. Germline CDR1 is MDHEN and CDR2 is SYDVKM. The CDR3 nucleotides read TGTGCCAGTTGTGACAGGATGAACACTGAAGCTTTCTTT. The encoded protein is CASCDRMNTEAFF.

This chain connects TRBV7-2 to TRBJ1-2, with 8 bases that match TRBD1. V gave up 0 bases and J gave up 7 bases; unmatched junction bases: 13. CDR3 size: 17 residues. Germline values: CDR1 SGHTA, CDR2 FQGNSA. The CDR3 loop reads CASSLAHQGAGIGGYTF. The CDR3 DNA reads TGTGCCAGCAGCTTAGCGCACCAGGGGGCGGGTATCGGTGGCTACACCTTC.

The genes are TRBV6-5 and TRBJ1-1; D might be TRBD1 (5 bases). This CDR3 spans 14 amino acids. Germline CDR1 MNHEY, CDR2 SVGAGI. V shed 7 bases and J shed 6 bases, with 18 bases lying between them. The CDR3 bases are TGTGCCAGCACCCCGGGGGGAGCCCGACCTGAAGCTTTCTTT. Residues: CASTPGGARPEAFF.